This TCR beta chain was documented in a study of T cells in Graves' hyperthyroidism and ophthalmopathy (dated by TCRdb to between 2018 and 2021). About the study as a whole: Peripheral blood was collected at initial diagnosis, before any treatment. To identify TCR V-J signatures that set the groups apart, the researchers used a discovery cohort of about a hundred patients, made up of under 50 with Graves' ophthalmopathy and some 60 with stable Graves' hyperthyroidism. Prospective prediction of ophthalmopathy was tested in an independent validation cohort of 18 to 20 hyperthyroidism patients and 15 to 17 patients who later progressed to ophthalmopathy. For training and testing, the roughly 100 patients in the discovery cohort were randomly divided in a 7:3 ratio. In about six Graves' hyperthyroidism patients, the study also compared T-cell repertoires from thyroid tissue with T-cell repertoires from blood. Following sampling, methimazole starting at 30 mg daily was given to hyperthyroidism patients, and high-dose intravenous methylprednisolone was given to ophthalmopathy patients. The paper reports TCR Vbeta CDR3 sequencing of more than 120 peripheral blood samples: 43 ophthalmopathy, fewer than 80 hyperthyroidism and approximately 17 progressor patients. The study at large found these results: In validation, the model predicted progression to ophthalmopathy with approximately 70% sensitivity and around 72% specificity, a median of 6.5 months before onset. Sample size was not statistically predetermined, and blinding of investigators to group allocation was not performed. Blood samples also contained most of the expanded thyroid clonotypes (frequency above 0.001), which suggests that blood repertoires may reflect thyroid immune responses. A 13 V-J signature model separated ophthalmopathy from stable hyperthyroidism, with 87.88% sensitivity and about 81% specificity in cross-validation and 80%/75% in testing.

This clonotype was seen ten or more times. Its recognized antigen is unknown. Base qualities are not at hand, and no much larger clone is one base apart. TCR beta CDR3 regions were amplified from RNA transcripts. The TCR CDR3 was subjected to a first round of RT-PCR using the HTBI primer set and the Qiagen OneStep RT-PCR kit. A second multiplex PCR round built the libraries, followed by size selection and purification. Libraries were sequenced paired-end with 100 bp reads on an Illumina HiSeq2000. As for how the authors treated the data: SOAPnuke was used to process the raw data, with reads discarded if the reads contained adapters or uncalled bases, had a mean Phred below 15, or lacked an exact constant-primer or identifier match. COPE v1.2.5 was used to merge high-quality paired reads, and clonotypes were defined as unique nucleotide sequences. MiTCR v1.1 was used to align clonotypes to the IMGT TRBV, TRBD and TRBJ reference segments. The analysis was restricted to V-J combinations with a frequency above 0.0001, which together covered 99.2% of the repertoires. The TCS score was defined as F50 (clonal expansion) divided by E x V (chaos), with BLOSUM62-based TCRdist calculated between CDR3 peptides within each V-J. Welch's t-statistics and random forest reduced around 550 V-J features to roughly 13, which were used in a naive Bayes classifier (R e1071). The raw public data were reprocessed by TCRdb itself: fastp quality trimming at Q25, MiXCR clonotype calling, in-frame beta chains only. Identical CDR3 protein sequences are pooled into one entry, listed with their most common genes and DNA. The V and J calls follow TCRdb's processing rather than the paper's. The sample contains hundreds of thousands of distinct CDR3 sequences, around 21% of them found a single time. More than 30% of the sample rests with the top ten.

Trimming removed 0 bases from V and 3 bases from J, leaving 8 bases between the germline ends. From a lookup of the germline V gene (reference sequence), CDR1 and CDR2 are LGHDT and YNNKEL. The CDR3 contains 14 residues, cysteine and phenylalanine counted. Here the CDR3 DNA is all that survives: 42 bases in frame from base 1. In the ophthalmopathy patients, disease was moderately to severely active, with a Clinical Activity Score of 3 or more, a NOSPECS grade of 4 or more, and a duration of less than 3 months. Patients with uncontrolled infections, other autoimmune diseases, pregnancy or lactation were excluded. Diagnoses were established on the basis of clinical symptoms, serum thyroxine and TRAb, thyroid ultrasound, and orbital computed tomography. PBMCs were separated from roughly 10 ml of fresh peripheral blood using Ficoll-Paque density gradient centrifugation. Total RNA was extracted using Trizol reagent, and RNA quality was assessed on an Agilent 2100 Bioanalyzer.

The specimen was blood. The sequence came from a man in his thirties or forties with Graves' ophthalmopathy. The chain is assembled from TRBV3-1 and TRBJ2-5, and possibly TRBD2, on 5 matching bases. The CDR3 protein is CASSQDLAEETQYF. The sequenced DNA is TGTGCCAGCAGCCAAGACCTAGCAGAAGAGACCCAGTACTTC.